A single sample gave rise to the 16 T cell receptor beta chains below, sequenced in a study of blood T cell repertoires in COVID-19. The method was immunoSEQ multiplex PCR; TCRdb's version includes in-frame clones alone and lacks a portion of them. The table includes about 130,000 clones, about four fifths detected once. The sample consisted of peripheral blood. These receptors all stem from a woman aged 30 to 39 who had recovered from COVID-19.

The chain couples TRBV13 to TRBJ1-1, with D perhaps TRBD1 (5 bases). The germline V gene encodes CDR1 PRHDT and CDR2 FYEKMQ (reference sequence). There are 16 residues in the CDR3. V gave up 5 bases and J gave up 0 bases, with 16 bases separating them. The CDR3 region is CASSALGRTMNTEAFF. DNA of the CDR3: TGTGCCAGCAGCGCTCTGGGACGGACTATGAACACTGAAGCTTTCTTT.

The chain is built from TRBV7-2 and TRBJ2-7; tentatively, D is TRBD1 (5 bases). The CDR3 runs to 16 residues. Germline loops: CDR1 SGHTA, CDR2 FQGNSA. The V end was cut by 5 bases, the J end by 2 bases, with 19 bases between. This CDR3 reads CASSLPQGLLTYEQYF. CDR3 DNA sequence: TGTGCCAGCAGCCTACCCCAGGGTCTTCTGACCTACGAGCAGTACTTC. The full variable domain, in which reference TRBV7-2 and TRBJ2-7 provide the parts outside the CDR3, is GAGVSQSPSNKVTEKGKDVELRCDPISGHTALYWYRQSLGQGLEFLIYFQGNSAPDKSGLPSDRFSAERTGGSVSTLTIQRTQQEDSAVYLCASSLPQGLLTYEQYFGPGTRLTVT.

This clone was found once. This sequence joins TRBV27 and TRBJ2-7, with 9 bases matching TRBD2. V shed 2 bases, J shed 6 bases, and the junction held 11 bases outside the gene matches. This CDR3 has 16 residues. In germline, CDR1 is MNHEY, CDR2 SMNVEV (reference sequence). The chain's CDR3 is CASSLEGSGSASEQYF. The CDR3 bases are TGTGCCAGCAGTTTAGAGGGTAGCGGGAGCGCGAGCGAGCAGTACTTC.

The chain has TRBV11-2 and TRBJ2-2; TRBD1 might be the D (5 bases). Trimming took 5 bases from V and 4 from J, leaving 8 bases between them. There are 13 residues in the CDR3. Germline CDR1 SGHAT, CDR2 FQNNGV. For the CDR3, the DNA is TGTGCCAGCAGCCAGCAGGGCACCGGGGAGCTGTTTTTT. Amino acids: CASSQQGTGELFF.

The rearrangement uses TRBV7-9 and TRBJ2-2; 10 bases are a match to TRBD2. CDR1 and CDR2 (germline): SEHNR, FQNEAQ (reference sequence). The CDR3 is 16 residues long. V shed 1 base, J shed 6 bases, and the junction held 5 bases outside the gene matches. CDR3 DNA sequence: TGTGCCAGCAGCTTAGGTGATAGCGGGAGGTCCGGGGAGCTGTTTTTT. Translating it yields CASSLGDSGRSGELFF.

This clone was seen more than once but under ten times. This sequence joins TRBV18 and TRBJ2-1; 14 bases align to TRBD2. The CDR3 loop spans 16 amino acids. V was pared by 5 bases and J by 6 bases, with 6 bases of the junction left unmatched. Per the germline V gene, CDR1 is KGHSH and CDR2 is LQKENI. For the CDR3, the DNA is TGTGCCAGCTCAGAACCGGGACTAGCGGGAGTCAATGAGCAGTTCTTC. Protein sequence: CASSEPGLAGVNEQFF.

The rearrangement links TRBV4-1 to TRBJ2-3, with 9 nucleotides matching TRBD2. With 4 bases clipped from V and 4 bases from J, the junction kept 9 bases outside the gene matches. The CDR3 totals 16 residues. Germline assignment: CDR1 MGHRA and CDR2 YSYEKL. Written as DNA, the CDR3 is TGCGCCAGCAGCCCGTTGGGGACTAGCAGTGCAGATACGCAGTATTTT. The encoded protein is CASSPLGTSSADTQYF.

The chain combines TRBV2 with TRBJ1-5; D unclear. CDR3 length: 13 amino acids. Germline assignment: CDR1 SNHLY and CDR2 FYNNEI. V gave up 7 bases and J gave up 0 bases, with 7 bases separating them. CDR3 in DNA: TGTGCCAGCAACAGAGATAGCAATCAGCCCCAGCATTTT. Its protein is CASNRDSNQPQHF.

The gene calls are TRBV2 and TRBJ2-7; TRBD1 matches 9 bases. Germline values: CDR1 SNHLY, CDR2 FYNNEI. This CDR3 is built from 15 residues. The junction had 10 bases not matched to a gene; V was cut back by 3 bases and J by 7 bases. CDR3 sequence reads: CASSDLGQGLYEQYF. The CDR3 nucleotides read TGTGCCAGCAGTGATTTGGGACAGGGATTATATGAGCAGTACTTC.

J is TRBJ2-1 and V is TRBV7-2; a weak D match, TRBD1 (5 bases). Deletions cut 1 base from V and 3 bases from J, with 10 bases between. Per germline, CDR1 SGHTA and CDR2 FQGNSA. The CDR3 is made up of 15 amino acids. The CDR3 is CASSLDTGGYNEQFF. In DNA form, the CDR3 reads TGTGCCAGCAGCTTAGACACAGGTGGCTACAATGAGCAGTTCTTC.

V usage is TRBV20-1 and J usage is TRBJ2-7; D perhaps matches TRBD1 (6 bases). CDR3 length: 11 amino acids. In germline, CDR1 is DFQATT, CDR2 SNEGSKA (reference sequence). For the CDR3, the DNA is TGCGGTTTCAACAGGGCCCACGAGCAGTACTTC. It yields the protein CGFNRAHEQYF.

The chain couples TRBV2 to TRBJ2-1; maybe TRBD1 (6 bases). The CDR3 is made up of 14 amino acids. Germline V gene sequence: CDR1 SNHLY, CDR2 FYNNEI. V was cut by 6 bases and J by 0 bases, with 9 bases left in between. CDR3 nucleotides: TGTGCCAGCAGGGTACAGGGCTCCTACAATGAGCAGTTCTTC. Translation gives CASRVQGSYNEQFF.

This chain uses TRBV5-1 with TRBJ1-4, with 8 nucleotides matching TRBD1. This CDR3 spans 15 amino acids. Germline CDR1 is SGHRS and CDR2 is YFSETQ. J was trimmed by 5 bases and V by 4 bases; bases with no gene match: 7. DNA of the CDR3: TGCGCCAGCAGCACGGGACAGGCGTTCAATGAAAAACTGTTTTTT. It specifies CASSTGQAFNEKLFF.

The chain recombines TRBV5-5 with TRBJ1-6; TRBD1 matches 7 bases. V shed 0 bases, J shed 5 bases, and the junction held 2 bases outside the gene matches. The CDR3 is 15 amino acids. The germline gives CDR1 SGHKS, CDR2 YYEKEE (reference sequence). CDR3 residues: CASSLVGTDNSPLHF. The CDR3 nucleotides are TGTGCCAGCAGCTTGGTGGGGACAGATAATTCACCCCTCCACTTT.

J is TRBJ2-5 and V is TRBV7-8; 9 nucleotides line up with TRBD1. J lost 3 bases, V lost 2 bases, and 4 bases had no gene match. In germline, CDR1 is SGHVS, CDR2 FQNEAQ. The CDR3 totals 15 residues. The CDR3 protein is CASSLSGQGKETQYF. CDR3 coding DNA: TGTGCCAGCAGCTTATCAGGACAGGGGAAAGAGACCCAGTACTTC. The full variable domain, in which reference TRBV7-8 and TRBJ2-5 provide the parts outside the CDR3, is GAGVSQSPRYKVAKRGQDVALRCDPISGHVSLFWYQQALGQGPEFLTYFQNEAQLDKSGLPSDRFFAERPEGSVSTLKIQRTQQEDSAVYLCASSLSGQGKETQYFGPGTRLLVL.

The CDR3 DNA sequence: TGTGCCAGCAGCCAATCTCAAAGGGGTGCGGATAATTCACCCCTCCACTTT. Protein: CASSQSQRGADNSPLHF. The chain uses TRBV4-2 and TRBJ1-6, with D perhaps TRBD1 (5 bases). The V gene's germline CDR1 is LGHNA and CDR2 YNFKEQ. The length of the CDR3 is 17 residues. V was trimmed by 2 bases and J by 5 bases, leaving 16 bases between them.